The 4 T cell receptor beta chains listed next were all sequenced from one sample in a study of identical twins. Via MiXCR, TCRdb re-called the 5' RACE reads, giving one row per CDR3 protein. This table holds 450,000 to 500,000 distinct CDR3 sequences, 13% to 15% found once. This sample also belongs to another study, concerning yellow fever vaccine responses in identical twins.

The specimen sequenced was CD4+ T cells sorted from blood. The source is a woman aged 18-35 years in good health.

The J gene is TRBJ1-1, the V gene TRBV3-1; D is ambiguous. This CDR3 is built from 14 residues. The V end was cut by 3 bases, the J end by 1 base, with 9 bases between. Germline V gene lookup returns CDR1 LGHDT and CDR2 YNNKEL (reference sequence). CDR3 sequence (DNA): TGTGCCAGCAGCCAGGGGTGGACGAACACTGAAGCTTTCTTT. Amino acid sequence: CASSQGWTNTEAFF. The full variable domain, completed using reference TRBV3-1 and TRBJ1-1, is DTAVSQTPKYLVTQMGNDKSIKCEQNLGHDTMYWYKQDSKKFLKIMFSYNNKELIINETVPNRFSPKSPDKAHLNLHINSLELGDSAVYFCASSQGWTNTEAFFGQGTRLTVV.

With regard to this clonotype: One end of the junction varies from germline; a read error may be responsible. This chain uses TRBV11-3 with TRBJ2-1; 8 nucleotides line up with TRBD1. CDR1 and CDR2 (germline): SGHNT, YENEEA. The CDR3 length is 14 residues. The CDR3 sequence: CASSLDPSDRDLSF. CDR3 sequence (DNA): TGTGCCAGCAGCTTAGATCCGTCGGACAGGGATTTATCCTTC.

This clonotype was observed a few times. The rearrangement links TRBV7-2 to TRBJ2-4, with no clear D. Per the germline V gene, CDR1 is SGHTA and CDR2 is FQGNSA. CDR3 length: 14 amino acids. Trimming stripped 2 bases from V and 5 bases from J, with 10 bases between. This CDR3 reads CASSLNPLENIQYF. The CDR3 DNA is TGTGCCAGCAGCTTAAACCCCCTCGAAAACATTCAGTACTTC. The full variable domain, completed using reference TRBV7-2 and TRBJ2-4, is GAGVSQSPSNKVTEKGKDVELRCDPISGHTALYWYRQSLGQGLEFLIYFQGNSAPDKSGLPSDRFSAERTGGSVSTLTIQRTQQEDSAVYLCASSLNPLENIQYFGAGTRLSVL.

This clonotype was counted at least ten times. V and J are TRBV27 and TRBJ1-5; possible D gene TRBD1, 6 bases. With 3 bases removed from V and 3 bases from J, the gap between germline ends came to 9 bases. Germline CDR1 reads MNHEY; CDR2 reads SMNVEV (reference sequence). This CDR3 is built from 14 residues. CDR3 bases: TGTGCCAGCAGTTTCCAGGGGCCCAATCAGCCCCAGCATTTT. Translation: CASSFQGPNQPQHF.